One and the same sample provided the 15 T cell receptor beta chains below, sequenced in a study of post-analysis software for immune sequencing data. Prepared libraries of TCR beta cDNA carried unique molecular identifiers. One entry per CDR3 protein, called by TCRdb with MiXCR from the PCR reads. This sample has 450,000 or so distinct CDR3 sequences, with around 40% found just once. Study-level findings and limits: The study found TRBV5-6, TRBV5-1 and TRBV20-1 among about five TRBV segments more frequent in patients than controls.

What these receptors recognize is not known. Material: blood. Every receptor here comes from a girl aged 10 to 17 with multiple sclerosis.

The chain couples TRBV7-9 to TRBJ1-1, with D possibly matching TRBD1 (5 bases). V lost 5 bases and J lost 1, with 11 bases in between. There are 14 residues in the CDR3. CDR1 is SEHNR, CDR2 FQNEAQ, per germline (reference sequence). CDR3 DNA sequence: TGTGCCAGCAGCCCCCTGGGGACGAACACTGAAGCTTTCTTT. Translated: CASSPLGTNTEAFF.

The chain employs TRBV4-1 and TRBJ1-5; no definite D call. The CDR3 contains 18 residues. In germline, CDR1 is MGHRA, CDR2 YSYEKL. The V end was cut by 0 bases, the J end by 9 bases, with 24 bases between. CDR3 sequence reads: CASSQEESSGRTTWPQHF. The CDR3 bases are TGCGCCAGCAGCCAAGAAGAATCCTCAGGACGTACGACGTGGCCCCAGCATTTT.

The chain recombines TRBV21-1 with TRBJ2-7; TRBD2, the table's D call, lacks a check against the DNA. TRBV21-1 is given as a pseudogene. The CDR3 is 21 amino acids. The CDR3, as DNA: TGTGCCAGCAGCTCTCGCCGGTTTCTTAGGACTAGCGGGCGGAGCTCCTACGAGCAGTACTTC. Translated, it gives CASSSRRFLRTSGRSSYEQYF.

This chain connects TRBV15 to TRBJ1-2; D is perhaps TRBD1 (6 bases). This CDR3 is built from 14 residues. V dropped 8 bases and J dropped 7 bases, with 20 bases sitting between them. Germline V gene data show CDR1 as LNHNV and CDR2 as YYDKDF (reference sequence). CDR3 sequence (DNA): TGTGCCACCGGCGGGGGGGGACACGTAGGTGGCTACACCTTC. Its translation is CATGGGGHVGGYTF.

This clonotype has more than one count but fewer than ten. The rearrangement links TRBV10-1 to TRBJ2-1, with 7 bases aligning to TRBD1. Germline CDR1 reads WNHNN; CDR2 reads SYGVQD (reference sequence). The CDR3 consists of 12 residues. V lost 7 bases to trimming and J lost 13 bases; unmatched junction nucleotides: 10. The CDR3 loop is CASTNDRERQFF. As DNA, the CDR3 is TGCGCCAGCACCAACGACAGGGAGAGACAGTTCTTC.

V and J are TRBV27 and TRBJ2-3; D is undetermined. Trimming shortened V by 10 bases and J by 4 bases, and 15 bases separated the two germline ends. This CDR3 is 13 amino acids long. Germline lookup yields CDR1 MNHEY and CDR2 SMNVEV (reference sequence). In nucleotides, the CDR3 is TGTGCCACCGCGATGTTAGTTCCAGATACGCAGTATTTT. Its protein is CATAMLVPDTQYF.

The chain couples TRBV7-9 to TRBJ1-2, with D unresolved. CDR1 is SEHNR, CDR2 FQNEAQ, per germline (reference sequence). The CDR3 has 14 residues. The germline V and J ends were trimmed by 5 bases and 4 bases, with 14 bases remaining between them. As DNA, the CDR3 is TGTGCCAGCAGCCATAGACCAGAAATCTATGGCTACACCTTC. It codes for CASSHRPEIYGYTF.

This clonotype was observed a few times. The V call is TRBV6-1, the J call TRBJ2-7, with 9 bases fitting TRBD1. Looked up from germline, CDR1 is MNHNS and CDR2 is SASEGT. This CDR3 has 14 residues. V lost 6 bases and J lost 2; bases outside the gene matches: 5. CDR3: CASRSTGGTYEQYF. CDR3 nucleotide sequence: TGTGCCAGCAGGTCGACAGGGGGGACCTACGAGCAGTACTTC.

The chain combines TRBV10-3 with TRBJ2-5; D is uncertain. The DNA end lines up better with TRBJ2-7; the J call may be wrong. CDR3 length: 11 residues. The germline CDR1 and CDR2 sequences are ENHRY and SYGVKD. CDR3 nucleotide sequence: TGTGCCATCAGTGATAGGGACGAGCAGTACTTC. Its protein product is CAISDRDEQYF.

The sample holds a few counts of this clonotype. The chain recombines TRBV7-8 with TRBJ2-3; D unclear. The V gene lost 4 bases and the J gene lost 5 bases, with 19 bases spanning the gap. The germline V gene has CDR1 SGHVS and CDR2 FQNEAQ. CDR3 length: 16 residues. The CDR3 nucleotides are TGTGCCAGCAGCTCACTCGGGCTAGTCGTTGGAGATACGCAGTATTTT. It translates to CASSSLGLVVGDTQYF.

The chain has TRBV5-1 and TRBJ2-1, with 7 nucleotides matching TRBD2. V trimming: 4 bases; J trimming: 0 bases; junction bases outside the gene matches: 4. Germline V gives CDR1 SGHRS, CDR2 YFSETQ. The CDR3 sequence is 15 residues long. CDR3 protein: CASSMTSNSYNEQFF. The CDR3 DNA reads as TGCGCCAGCAGCATGACTAGCAACTCCTACAATGAGCAGTTCTTC.

The J gene is TRBJ1-5, the V gene TRBV29-1; D is possibly TRBD1 (5 bases). Germline CDR1 and CDR2: SQVTM and ANQGSEA. Trimming removed 6 bases at V and 7 bases at J, with 10 bases between. This CDR3 spans 11 amino acids. CDR3 amino acids: CSVMWGQPQHF. As DNA, the CDR3 is TGCAGCGTGATGTGGGGCCAGCCCCAGCATTTT.

The V and J genes are TRBV4-1 and TRBJ2-1; D remains ambiguous. CDR1 MGHRA and CDR2 YSYEKL come from the germline V gene. This CDR3 is built from 17 residues. Trimming left V 2 bases short and J 6 bases short, with 20 bases between. CDR3 region: CASSQSPPAKLGNEQFF. The CDR3 DNA sequence: TGCGCCAGCAGCCAATCCCCCCCGGCCAAGCTGGGCAATGAGCAGTTCTTC.

As for this clonotype: The germline gene is not matched at one end of the junction; a read error may be the cause. The chain links TRBV7-7 to TRBJ2-1; possibly TRBD1 for D (6 bases). CDR1 is SSHAT, CDR2 FNYEAQ, per germline (reference sequence). The CDR3 runs to 13 residues. The CDR3: CASSSGQYNEQFF. The CDR3 DNA reads TGTGCTAGCAGCTCGGGACAATACAATGAGCAGTTCTTC.

The rearrangement joins TRBV9 to TRBJ1-5; 7 nucleotides match TRBD1. The V gene's germline CDR1 is SGDLS and CDR2 YYNGEE. After removal of 4 bases from V and 3 bases from J, the junction contained 7 bases not matched to a gene. The CDR3 length is 15 residues. The CDR3 DNA follows: TGTGCCAGCAGCCCCACAGGGGCAGACAATCAGCCCCAGCATTTT. Its translation: CASSPTGADNQPQHF. The variable domain in full, with the rest retrieved from reference TRBV9 and TRBJ1-5, is DSGVTQTPKHLITATGQRVTLRCSPRSGDLSVYWYQQSLDQGLQFLIQYYNGEERAKGNILERFSAQQFPDLHSELNLSSLELGDSALYFCASSPTGADNQPQHFGDGTRLSIL.